The 8 T cell receptor beta chains presented below share a single source sample, sequenced in a study of cytomegalovirus exposure and HLA in healthy donors. Sequencing was performed with immunoSEQ multiplex PCR; in TCRdb, only in-frame clones are kept and a portion is missing. Here the sample spans 90,000 to 110,000 clones, more than 70% being singletons. Sample: PBMCs. These receptor sequences come from a woman aged 18-30 years in good health and CMV-seronegative.

V gene TRBV7-2 combines with J gene TRBJ1-2; 9 nucleotides match TRBD1. This CDR3 spans 20 amino acids. Germline V gene lookup returns CDR1 SGHTA and CDR2 FQGNSA. V trimming: 0 bases; J trimming: 5 bases; junction bases outside the gene matches: 19. The CDR3, as DNA: TGTGCCAGCAGCTTAGCAGGGATCTCTGGGGGACAGGGATATCATTATGGCTACACCTTC. This encodes CASSLAGISGGQGYHYGYTF.

The V call is TRBV19, the J call TRBJ2-2; D remains unclear. This CDR3 region has 12 residues. Germline lookup yields CDR1 LNHDA and CDR2 SQIVND (reference sequence). The V end lost 11 bases, the J end lost 7 bases, and 14 bases lay between the germline ends. The CDR3 here is CASHFRSGELFF. The CDR3 coding sequence is TGTGCCTCTCATTTTAGGAGCGGGGAGCTGTTTTTT.

The V and J genes are TRBV6-5 and TRBJ1-1; 8 bases map to TRBD1. CDR3 length: 16 amino acids. Germline V gives CDR1 MNHEY, CDR2 SVGAGI. Losses at the gene ends were 0 bases for V and 5 bases for J; bases not matched to a gene: 8. The CDR3 bases are TGTGCCAGCAGTTACTCCCAGGGGGCGCAGAGGACTGAAGCTTTCTTT. It codes for CASSYSQGAQRTEAFF.

This clone showed up just a few times. The chain couples TRBV4-3 to TRBJ2-7, with TRBD2 identical over 11 bases. This CDR3 contains 15 residues. V was clipped by 4 bases and J by 2 bases; unmatched bases: 4. In germline, CDR1 is LGHNA, CDR2 YSLEER. The CDR3 DNA is TGCGCCAGCAGCCCCGGGACTAGCGGCACCTACGAGCAGTACTTC. The encoded protein is CASSPGTSGTYEQYF.

V gene TRBV18 combines with J gene TRBJ1-2; D may be TRBD1 (6 bases). CDR1 KGHSH and CDR2 LQKENI come from the germline V gene. There are 14 residues in the CDR3. V was clipped by 5 bases and J by 6 bases, with 16 bases between them. The CDR3 DNA is TGTGCCAGCTCAGGAGGACAGACTGAACATGGCTACACCTTC. Translation: CASSGGQTEHGYTF.

The rearrangement joins TRBV5-4 to TRBJ1-1, with D hard to call. V lost 4 bases to trimming and J lost 1 base, with 11 bases between them. Germline V gives CDR1 SGHNT, CDR2 YYREEE (reference sequence). This CDR3 is 14 amino acids long. The CDR3 DNA reads TGTGCCAGCAGCCAGCGGGCAGGGAACACTGAAGCTTTCTTT. Translation gives CASSQRAGNTEAFF.

The chain couples TRBV7-3 to TRBJ2-1; D may be TRBD1 (6 bases). The germline V gene encodes CDR1 SGHTA and CDR2 FQGTGA. Trimming left V 4 bases short and J 8 bases short, with 9 bases between. This CDR3 spans 12 amino acids. CDR3 bases: TGTGCCAGCAGCTCACAGGGCTATGAGCAGTTCTTC. Translating it yields CASSSQGYEQFF.

V usage is TRBV9 and J usage is TRBJ2-7; TRBD2 might be the D (6 bases). This CDR3 contains 13 residues. V shed 1 base and J shed 5 bases, with 10 bases lying between them. Per germline, CDR1 SGDLS and CDR2 YYNGEE. CDR3 sequence: CASSVQGGDEQYF. In DNA form, the CDR3 reads TGTGCCAGCAGCGTACAGGGAGGCGACGAGCAGTACTTC.